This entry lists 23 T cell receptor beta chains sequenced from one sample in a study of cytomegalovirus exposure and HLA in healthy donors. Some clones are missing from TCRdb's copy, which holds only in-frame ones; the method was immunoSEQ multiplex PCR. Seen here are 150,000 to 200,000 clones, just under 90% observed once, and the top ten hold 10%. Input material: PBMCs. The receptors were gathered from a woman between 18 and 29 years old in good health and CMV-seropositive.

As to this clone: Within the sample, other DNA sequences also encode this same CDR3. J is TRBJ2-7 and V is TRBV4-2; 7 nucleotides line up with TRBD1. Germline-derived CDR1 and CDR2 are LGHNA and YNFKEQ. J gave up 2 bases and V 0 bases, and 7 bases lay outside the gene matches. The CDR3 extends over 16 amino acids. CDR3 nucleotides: TGTGCCAGCAGCCAAGATCCGTCAGGGGGTCCCTACGAGCAGTACTTC. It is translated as CASSQDPSGGPYEQYF.

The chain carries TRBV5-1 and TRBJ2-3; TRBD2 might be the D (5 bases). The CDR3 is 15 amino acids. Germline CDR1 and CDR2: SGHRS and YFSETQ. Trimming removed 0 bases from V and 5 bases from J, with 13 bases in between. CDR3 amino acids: CASSLGAGIVDTQYF. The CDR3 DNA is TGCGCCAGCAGCTTGGGGGCGGGCATAGTAGATACGCAGTATTTT.

The CDR3 region has the DNA TGCGCCAGCAGCTCTGTAGCGGGAGGCAGATCACTCGAGCAGTACTTC. This translates into CASSSVAGGRSLEQYF. The chain combines TRBV5-1 with TRBJ2-7, with 10 bases matching TRBD2. Germline trimming cut 3 bases from V and 6 bases from J; bases unmatched to any gene: 12. The germline CDR1 and CDR2 sequences are SGHRS and YFSETQ. The CDR3 consists of 16 residues.

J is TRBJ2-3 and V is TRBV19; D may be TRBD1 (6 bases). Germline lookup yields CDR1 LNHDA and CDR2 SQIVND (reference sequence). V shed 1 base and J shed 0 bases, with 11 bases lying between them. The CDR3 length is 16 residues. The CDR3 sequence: CASSIGTATSTDTQYF. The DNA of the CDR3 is TGTGCCAGTAGTATAGGGACAGCCACTAGCACAGATACGCAGTATTTT.

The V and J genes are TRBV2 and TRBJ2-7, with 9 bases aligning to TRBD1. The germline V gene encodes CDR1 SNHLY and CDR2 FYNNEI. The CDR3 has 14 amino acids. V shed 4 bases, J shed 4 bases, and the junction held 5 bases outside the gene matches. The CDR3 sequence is CASSGGQGWYEQYF. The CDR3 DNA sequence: TGTGCCAGCAGTGGGGGACAGGGTTGGTACGAGCAGTACTTC.

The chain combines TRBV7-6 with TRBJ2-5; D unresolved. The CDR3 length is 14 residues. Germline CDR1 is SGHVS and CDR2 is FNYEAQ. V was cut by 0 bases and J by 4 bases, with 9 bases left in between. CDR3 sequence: CASSLAARLETQYF. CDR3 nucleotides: TGTGCCAGCAGCTTAGCGGCTAGGTTAGAGACCCAGTACTTC.

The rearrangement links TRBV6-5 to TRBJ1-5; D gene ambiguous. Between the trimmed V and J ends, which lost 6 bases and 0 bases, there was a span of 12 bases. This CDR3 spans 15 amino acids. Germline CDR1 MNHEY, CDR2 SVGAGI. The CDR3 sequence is CASRPPGPSNQPQHF. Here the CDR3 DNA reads TGTGCCAGCAGACCCCCAGGTCCTAGCAATCAGCCCCAGCATTTT.

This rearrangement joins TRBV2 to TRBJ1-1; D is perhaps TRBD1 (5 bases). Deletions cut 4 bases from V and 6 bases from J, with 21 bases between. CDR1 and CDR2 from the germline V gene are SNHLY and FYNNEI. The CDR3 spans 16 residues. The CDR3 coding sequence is TGTGCCAGCAGTGGGGAAAGGTCAGGAAGGGACTCTGAAGCTTTCTTT. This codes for CASSGERSGRDSEAFF.

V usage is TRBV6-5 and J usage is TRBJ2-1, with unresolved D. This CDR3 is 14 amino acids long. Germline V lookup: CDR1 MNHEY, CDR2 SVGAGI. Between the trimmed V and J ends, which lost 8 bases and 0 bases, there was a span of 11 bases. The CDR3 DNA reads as TGTGCCAGCGGTAGCCAGAGCTCCTACAATGAGCAGTTCTTC. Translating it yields CASGSQSSYNEQFF.

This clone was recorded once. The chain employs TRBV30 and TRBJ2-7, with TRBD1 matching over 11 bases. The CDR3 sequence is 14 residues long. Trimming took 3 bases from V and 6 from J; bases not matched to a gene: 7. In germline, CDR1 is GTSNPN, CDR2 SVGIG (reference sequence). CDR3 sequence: CAWRGLGTGGEQYF. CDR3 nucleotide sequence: TGTGCCTGGAGGGGCCTTGGGACAGGGGGCGAGCAGTACTTC.

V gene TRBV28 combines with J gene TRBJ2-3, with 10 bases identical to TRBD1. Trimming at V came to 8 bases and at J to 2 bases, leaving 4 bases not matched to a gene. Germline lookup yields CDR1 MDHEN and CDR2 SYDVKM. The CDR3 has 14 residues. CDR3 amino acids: CASLDRGTTDTQYF. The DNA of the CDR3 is TGTGCCAGCCTGGACAGGGGGACCACAGATACGCAGTATTTT.

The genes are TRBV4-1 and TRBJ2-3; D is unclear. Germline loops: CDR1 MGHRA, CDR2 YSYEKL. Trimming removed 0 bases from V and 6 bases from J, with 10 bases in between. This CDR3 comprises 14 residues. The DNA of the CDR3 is TGCGCCAGCAGCCAAGATTGGGCCCCCGATACGCAGTATTTT. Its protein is CASSQDWAPDTQYF.

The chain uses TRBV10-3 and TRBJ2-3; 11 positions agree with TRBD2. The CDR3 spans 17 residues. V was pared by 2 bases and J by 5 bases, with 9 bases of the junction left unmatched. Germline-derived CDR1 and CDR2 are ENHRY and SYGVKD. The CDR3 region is CAISETLAGEGKDTQYF. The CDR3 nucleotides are TGTGCCATCAGTGAGACACTAGCGGGAGAGGGGAAAGATACGCAGTATTTT.

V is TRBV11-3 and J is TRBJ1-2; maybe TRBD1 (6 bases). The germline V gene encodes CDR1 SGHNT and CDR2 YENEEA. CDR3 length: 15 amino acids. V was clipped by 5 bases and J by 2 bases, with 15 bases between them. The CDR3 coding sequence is TGTGCCAGCAGCCCTACGACAGGATTAAACTATGGCTACACCTTC. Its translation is CASSPTTGLNYGYTF.

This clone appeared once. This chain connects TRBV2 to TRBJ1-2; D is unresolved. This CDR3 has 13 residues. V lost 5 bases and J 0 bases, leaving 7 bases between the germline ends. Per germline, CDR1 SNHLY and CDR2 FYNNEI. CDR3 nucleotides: TGTGCCAGCAGTAGGGAGACTAACTATGGCTACACCTTC. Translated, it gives CASSRETNYGYTF.

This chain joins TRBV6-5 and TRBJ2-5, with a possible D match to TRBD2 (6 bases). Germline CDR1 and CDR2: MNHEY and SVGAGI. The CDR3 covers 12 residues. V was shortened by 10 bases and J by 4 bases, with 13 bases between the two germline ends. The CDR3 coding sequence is TGTGCCACCAGGAGGGCCCGAGAGACCCAGTACTTC. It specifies CATRRARETQYF.

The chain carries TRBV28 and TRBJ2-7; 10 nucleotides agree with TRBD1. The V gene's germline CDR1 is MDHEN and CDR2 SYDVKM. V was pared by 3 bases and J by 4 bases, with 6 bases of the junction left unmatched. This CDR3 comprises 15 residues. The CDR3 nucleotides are TGTGCCAGCAGTTTTGGGAGACAGGGGGCTTACGAGCAGTACTTC. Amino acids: CASSFGRQGAYEQYF.

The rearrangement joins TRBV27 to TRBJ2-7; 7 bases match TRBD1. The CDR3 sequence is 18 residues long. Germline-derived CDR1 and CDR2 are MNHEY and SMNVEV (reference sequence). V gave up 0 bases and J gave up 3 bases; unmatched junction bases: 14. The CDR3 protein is CASSLSKFNRGPNYEQYF. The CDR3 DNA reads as TGTGCCAGCAGTTTATCGAAATTTAACAGGGGACCCAACTACGAGCAGTACTTC.

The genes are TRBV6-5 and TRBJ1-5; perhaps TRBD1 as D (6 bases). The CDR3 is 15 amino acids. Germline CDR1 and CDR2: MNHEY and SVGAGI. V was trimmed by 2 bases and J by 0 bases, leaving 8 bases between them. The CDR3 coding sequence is TGTGCCAGCAGTTACGACAGGAATAGCAATCAGCCCCAGCATTTT. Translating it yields CASSYDRNSNQPQHF.

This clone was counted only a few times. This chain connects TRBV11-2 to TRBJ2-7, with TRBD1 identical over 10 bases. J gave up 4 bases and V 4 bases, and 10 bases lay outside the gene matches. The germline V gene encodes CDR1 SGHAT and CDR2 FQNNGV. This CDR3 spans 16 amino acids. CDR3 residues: CASSSLRDRGKYEQYF. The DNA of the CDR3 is TGTGCCAGCAGCTCGCTCCGGGACAGGGGAAAGTACGAGCAGTACTTC.

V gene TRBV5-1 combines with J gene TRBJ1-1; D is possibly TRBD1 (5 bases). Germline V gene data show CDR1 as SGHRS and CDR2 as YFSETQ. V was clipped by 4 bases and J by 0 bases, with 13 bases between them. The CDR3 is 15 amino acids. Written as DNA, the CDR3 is TGCGCCAGCAGCCGGGCGGGACCCATGAACACTGAAGCTTTCTTT. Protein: CASSRAGPMNTEAFF.

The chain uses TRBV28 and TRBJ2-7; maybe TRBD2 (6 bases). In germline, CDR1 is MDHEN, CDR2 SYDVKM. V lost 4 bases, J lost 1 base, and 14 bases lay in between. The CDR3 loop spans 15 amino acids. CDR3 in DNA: TGTGCCAGCAGTTCGAGCGGGCAATTTTCCTACGAGCAGTACTTC. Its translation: CASSSSGQFSYEQYF.

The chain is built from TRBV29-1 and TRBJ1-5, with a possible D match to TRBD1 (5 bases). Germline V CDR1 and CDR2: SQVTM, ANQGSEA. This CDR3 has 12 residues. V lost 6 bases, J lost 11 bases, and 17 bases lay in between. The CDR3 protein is CSVMIPDTTQHF. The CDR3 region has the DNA TGCAGCGTGATGATACCGGACACAACCCAGCATTTT.